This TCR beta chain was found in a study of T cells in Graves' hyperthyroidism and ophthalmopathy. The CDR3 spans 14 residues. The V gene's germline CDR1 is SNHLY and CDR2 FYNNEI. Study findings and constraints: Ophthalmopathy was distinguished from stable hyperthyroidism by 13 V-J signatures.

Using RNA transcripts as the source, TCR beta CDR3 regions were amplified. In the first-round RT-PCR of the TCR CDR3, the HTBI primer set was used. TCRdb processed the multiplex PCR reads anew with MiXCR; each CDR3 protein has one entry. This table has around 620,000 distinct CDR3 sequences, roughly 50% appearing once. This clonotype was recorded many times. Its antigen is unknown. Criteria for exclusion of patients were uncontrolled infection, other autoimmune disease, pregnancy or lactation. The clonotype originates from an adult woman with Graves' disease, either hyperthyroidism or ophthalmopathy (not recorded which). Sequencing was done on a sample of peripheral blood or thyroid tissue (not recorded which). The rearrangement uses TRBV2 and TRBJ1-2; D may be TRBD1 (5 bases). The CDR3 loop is CVSAGSWGFYGYTF. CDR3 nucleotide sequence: TGTGTCTCGGCGGGTTCGTGGGGGTTCTATGGCTACACCTTC.